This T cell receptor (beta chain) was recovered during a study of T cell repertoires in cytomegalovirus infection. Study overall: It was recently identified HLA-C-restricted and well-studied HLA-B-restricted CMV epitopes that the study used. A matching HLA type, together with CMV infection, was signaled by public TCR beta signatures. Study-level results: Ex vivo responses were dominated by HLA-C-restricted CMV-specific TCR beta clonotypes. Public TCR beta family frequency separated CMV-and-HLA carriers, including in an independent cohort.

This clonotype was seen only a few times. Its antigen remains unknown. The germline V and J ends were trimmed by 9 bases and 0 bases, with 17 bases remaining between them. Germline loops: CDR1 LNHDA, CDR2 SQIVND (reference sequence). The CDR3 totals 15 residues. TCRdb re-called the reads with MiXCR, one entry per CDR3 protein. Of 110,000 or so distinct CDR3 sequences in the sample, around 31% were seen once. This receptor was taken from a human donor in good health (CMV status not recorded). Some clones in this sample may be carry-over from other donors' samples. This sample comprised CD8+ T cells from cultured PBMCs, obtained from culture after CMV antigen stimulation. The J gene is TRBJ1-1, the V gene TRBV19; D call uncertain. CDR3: CASGKGTFMNTEAFF. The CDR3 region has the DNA TGTGCCAGCGGCAAGGGCACGTTCATGAACACTGAAGCTTTCTTT. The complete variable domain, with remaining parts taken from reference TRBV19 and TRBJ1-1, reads DGGITQSPKYLFRKEGQNVTLSCEQNLNHDAMYWYRQDPGQGLRLIYYSQIVNDFQKGDIAEGYSVSREKKESFPLTVTSAQKNPTAFYLCASGKGTFMNTEAFFGQGTRLTVV.